The rows below give T cell receptor beta chains drawn from one sample of a study of OX40 agonist ivuxolimab in advanced cancers. Method: immunoSEQ multiplex PCR; TCRdb's copy keeps in-frame clones and lacks some. The sample consists of 55,000 to 80,000 clones, 80% to 90% of them appearing once. The sample in question was CD4+ or CD8+ T cells sorted from blood, obtained in a trial of the OX40 agonist ivuxolimab. The receptors stem from an adult with an advanced solid tumor such as melanoma, head and neck, liver or kidney cancer. CDR3s include the opening cysteine and the closing phenylalanine or tryptophan. Each record gives: clone size, V gene, J gene, D gene, CDR3 DNA, CDR3 protein. A D gene is named only where the DNA matches it firmly. Clone size is stated in some rows and not others, as once, few, many or a class when expanded.

clone_size: NA; v_call: TRBV5-1; j_call: TRBJ1-1; d_call: TRBD1; cdr3_nt: TGCGCCAGCAGCCCCCGGGACAGCTATTTGAACACTGAAGCTTTCTTT; cdr3_aa: CASSPRDSYLNTEAFF
clone_size: NA; v_call: TRBV7-2; j_call: TRBJ2-1; d_call: NA; cdr3_nt: TGTGCCAGCAGCCTCGGGAGTTACAATGAGCAGTTCTTC; cdr3_aa: CASSLGSYNEQFF
clone_size: NA; v_call: TRBV11-2; j_call: TRBJ2-7; d_call: NA; cdr3_nt: TGTGCCAGCAGCGACCGACAGCAGGGGTTGATAGGCGAGCAGTACTTC; cdr3_aa: CASSDRQQGLIGEQYF
clone_size: NA; v_call: TRBV19; j_call: TRBJ1-2; d_call: TRBD1; cdr3_nt: TGTGCCAGTAGTATATTAACAGGGGTCTATGGCTACACCTTC; cdr3_aa: CASSILTGVYGYTF
clone_size: NA; v_call: TRBV4-1; j_call: TRBJ2-7; d_call: TRBD1; cdr3_nt: TGCGCCAGCAGCCAGCCCGGGACAGGGGGCGACGAGCAGTACTTC; cdr3_aa: CASSQPGTGGDEQYF
clone_size: once; v_call: TRBV11-2; j_call: TRBJ1-2; d_call: NA; cdr3_nt: TGTGCCAGCAGCTTAGTGGAGGGTCGCAGGGATGGGGCTCGGGGCTACACCTTC; cdr3_aa: CASSLVEGRRDGARGYTF
clone_size: NA; v_call: TRBV7-2; j_call: TRBJ2-1; d_call: NA; cdr3_nt: TGTGCCAGCAGCTTAATCTCTGGTGGGGGACCGTACAATGAGCAGTTCTTC; cdr3_aa: CASSLISGGGPYNEQFF
clone_size: few; v_call: TRBV19; j_call: TRBJ1-2; d_call: NA; cdr3_nt: TGTGCCAGTAAGCCTACAGGGAGCGGGACTAACTATGGCTACACCTTC; cdr3_aa: CASKPTGSGTNYGYTF
clone_size: few; v_call: TRBV5-4; j_call: TRBJ1-1; d_call: NA; cdr3_nt: TGTGCCAGCAGCCCCGAAAGGGTGGCTGAAGCTTTCTTT; cdr3_aa: CASSPERVAEAFF
clone_size: NA; v_call: TRBV7-2; j_call: TRBJ1-1; d_call: NA; cdr3_nt: TGTGCCAGCAGCTTACCCTCAACAGGGAGGCTCACTGAAGCTTTCTTT; cdr3_aa: CASSLPSTGRLTEAFF
clone_size: few; v_call: TRBV2; j_call: TRBJ1-1; d_call: NA; cdr3_nt: TGTGCCAGCAGTGAAAGCCAGCGGCCGAACACTGAAGCTTTCTTT; cdr3_aa: CASSESQRPNTEAFF
clone_size: once; v_call: TRBV15; j_call: TRBJ2-4; d_call: NA; cdr3_nt: TGTGCCACCAGCAGAGATCGCGACATTCAGTACTTC; cdr3_aa: CATSRDRDIQYF
clone_size: few; v_call: TRBV11-2; j_call: TRBJ2-7; d_call: TRBD2; cdr3_nt: TGTGCCAGCAGCTTGACTAGCGGGACGCCTAGCGCGCAGTACTTC; cdr3_aa: CASSLTSGTPSAQYF
clone_size: NA; v_call: TRBV28; j_call: TRBJ2-7; d_call: TRBD2; cdr3_nt: TGTGCCAGCAGCCCAGCGGGAAGCTCCTACGAGCAGTACTTC; cdr3_aa: CASSPAGSSYEQYF
clone_size: few; v_call: TRBV7-9; j_call: TRBJ1-1; d_call: NA; cdr3_nt: TGTGCCAGCTTCCGGCAGGGGTCGAACACTGAAGCTTTCTTT; cdr3_aa: CASFRQGSNTEAFF
clone_size: NA; v_call: TRBV5-6; j_call: TRBJ2-3; d_call: TRBD1; cdr3_nt: TGTGCCAGCAGCTCCTACAGGGGCGGGACAGATACGCAGTATTTT; cdr3_aa: CASSSYRGGTDTQYF
clone_size: NA; v_call: TRBV7-2; j_call: TRBJ2-1; d_call: NA; cdr3_nt: TGTGCCGGCGGTGGATTCCATACCGGTGAGCAGTTCTTC; cdr3_aa: CAGGGFHTGEQFF
clone_size: NA; v_call: TRBV5-4; j_call: TRBJ1-2; d_call: TRBD1; cdr3_nt: TGTGCCAGCAGCCCCCTACAGGGGGCGCGTGGCTATGGCTACACCTTC; cdr3_aa: CASSPLQGARGYGYTF
clone_size: NA; v_call: TRBV19; j_call: TRBJ2-7; d_call: NA; cdr3_nt: TGTGCCAGTAGTATAGAGGAGGGGACCGAGCAGTACTTC; cdr3_aa: CASSIEEGTEQYF
clone_size: NA; v_call: TRBV4-3; j_call: TRBJ1-5; d_call: NA; cdr3_nt: TGCGCCAGCAGCCACTCCTGGGGCAGCAATCAGCCCCAGCATTTT; cdr3_aa: CASSHSWGSNQPQHF
clone_size: few; v_call: TRBV19; j_call: TRBJ2-2; d_call: NA; cdr3_nt: TGTGCCAGTAGTGGGAAGGGCTACACCGGGGAGCTGTTTTTT; cdr3_aa: CASSGKGYTGELFF
clone_size: NA; v_call: TRBV15; j_call: TRBJ2-1; d_call: TRBD2; cdr3_nt: TGTGCCACCAGCAGAGGCGTTTTGGGGACTACCTCGAACAGTGAGCAGTTCTTC; cdr3_aa: CATSRGVLGTTSNSEQFF
clone_size: NA; v_call: TRBV7-3; j_call: TRBJ1-1; d_call: NA; cdr3_nt: TGTGCCAGCAGCTTAAAAGGGATCGGCACTGAAGCTTTCTTT; cdr3_aa: CASSLKGIGTEAFF
clone_size: NA; v_call: TRBV27; j_call: TRBJ1-5; d_call: NA; cdr3_nt: TGTGCCAGCAGTTTATCGGGGATAGGAGGGTATCAGCCCCAGCATTTT; cdr3_aa: CASSLSGIGGYQPQHF
clone_size: NA; v_call: TRBV6-5; j_call: TRBJ1-5; d_call: NA; cdr3_nt: TGTGCCAGCAGCCGCGAAGGTTTAAGTCAGCCCCAGCATTTT; cdr3_aa: CASSREGLSQPQHF
clone_size: once; v_call: TRBV7-2; j_call: TRBJ2-7; d_call: TRBD2; cdr3_nt: TGTGCCAGCAGCTTAGCGGTAGCGGGAGGGCTTTACGAGCAGTACTTC; cdr3_aa: CASSLAVAGGLYEQYF
clone_size: NA; v_call: TRBV11-2; j_call: TRBJ2-3; d_call: TRBD1; cdr3_nt: TGTGCCAGCAGCTTAGGGACAGGGGGCGCAGATACGCAGTATTTT; cdr3_aa: CASSLGTGGADTQYF